These T cell receptor beta chains were read from a single sample in a study of cytomegalovirus exposure and HLA in healthy donors. Sequencing used immunoSEQ multiplex PCR; TCRdb keeps in-frame clones, though not all of them. The sample gives tens of thousands of clones, around 90% of which show up once; 1% to 1.5% is in the top ten. The sequencing input was PBMCs. Receptors were obtained from a woman aged 18-35 years in good health and CMV-seronegative. The CDR3 runs from the conserved cysteine through the conserved F or W. The D gene is left open where the match is weak. Not all rows give a size; the values are once, few, many and, for expanded clones, a class.

D	size	V	J	CDR3	DNA
TRBD2	NA	TRBV4-1	TRBJ2-1	CASSQSFSSTSGAYNEQFF	TGCGCCAGCAGCCAATCTTTCTCCTCGACTAGCGGGGCTTACAATGAGCAGTTCTTC
TRBD1	NA	TRBV30	TRBJ1-1	CAWDRGPVNTEAFF	TGTGCCTGGGACAGGGGGCCCGTGAACACTGAAGCTTTCTTT
NA	NA	TRBV7-2	TRBJ1-1	CASSLDGRSTEAFF	TGTGCCAGCAGCTTAGACGGGAGGAGCACTGAAGCTTTCTTT
NA	NA	TRBV7-6	TRBJ2-7	CASSPDFSEEQYF	TGTGCCAGCAGCCCCGACTTTAGTGAGGAGCAGTACTTC
NA	NA	TRBV7-9	TRBJ2-2	CASSFLVRTPTNTGELFF	TGTGCCAGCAGCTTCTTGGTTAGGACACCTACGAACACCGGGGAGCTGTTTTTT
TRBD1	NA	TRBV28	TRBJ1-2	CASRTGTAYGYTF	TGTGCCAGCAGAACCGGGACAGCCTATGGCTACACCTTC
TRBD2	NA	TRBV6-5	TRBJ2-2	CASSSGTSGTRGELFF	TGTGCCAGCAGTTCCGGGACTAGCGGGACAAGGGGGGAGCTGTTTTTT
TRBD2	NA	TRBV28	TRBJ2-7	CASTAGGSSYEQYF	TGTGCCAGCACCGCGGGGGGGAGCTCCTACGAGCAGTACTTC
NA	NA	TRBV27	TRBJ2-7	CASSDSLSSYEQYF	TGTGCCAGCAGCGACAGTCTCAGCTCCTACGAGCAGTACTTC
NA	NA	TRBV29-1	TRBJ1-1	CSVEARGTEAFF	TGCAGCGTTGAGGCTCGAGGGACTGAAGCTTTCTTT
NA	NA	TRBV28	TRBJ1-2	CATTADRSYTF	TGTGCCACCACTGCTGACAGGAGCTACACCTTC
NA	NA	TRBV20-1	TRBJ2-1	CSATNHNEQFF	TGCAGTGCTACTAACCACAATGAGCAGTTCTTC
TRBD1	NA	TRBV5-4	TRBJ1-1	CASSPRQGGTEAFF	TGTGCCAGCAGCCCGCGACAGGGCGGCACTGAAGCTTTCTTT
TRBD1	NA	TRBV15	TRBJ2-7	CATSRRKTGVWEQYF	TGTGCCACCAGCAGAAGAAAGACAGGGGTCTGGGAGCAGTACTTC
NA	NA	TRBV2	TRBJ1-1	CASSPRQYEAFF	TGTGCCAGCAGTCCTAGACAGTATGAAGCTTTCTTT
TRBD1	NA	TRBV29-1	TRBJ1-5	CSVAGDRGRNQPQHF	TGCAGCGTCGCTGGGGACAGGGGCCGGAATCAGCCCCAGCATTTT
TRBD2	NA	TRBV9	TRBJ2-1	CASSVTGSGGGRVDEQFF	TGTGCCAGCAGCGTAACCGGGTCGGGCGGGGGGCGTGTTGATGAGCAGTTCTTC
TRBD1	few	TRBV2	TRBJ1-6	CASRNQGGFESPLHF	TGTGCCAGCAGGAACCAGGGGGGTTTCGAGTCACCCCTCCACTTT